Listed here is a single T cell receptor beta chain. Antigen: not known. These data belong to a study of OX40 agonist ivuxolimab in advanced cancers. Findings and limits, study-wide: CD4+ T cells averaged fewer expanded clones than CD8+ T cells.

Sequencing used immunoSEQ multiplex PCR; TCRdb keeps in-frame clones, though not all of them. Among approximately 72,000 clones, around 84% were seen once, and the ten largest hold approximately 1.5%. Per germline, CDR1 SGHAT and CDR2 FQNNGV. The CDR3 spans 16 residues. V was cut by 5 bases and J by 4 bases, with 17 bases left in between. V is TRBV11-2 and J is TRBJ2-2; TRBD2 might be the D (5 bases). The sequence was collected from an adult with an advanced solid tumor such as melanoma, head and neck, liver or kidney cancer. Specimen: CD4+ or CD8+ T cells sorted from blood, collected in a trial of the OX40 agonist ivuxolimab. For the CDR3, the DNA is TGTGCCAGCAGCGCCCTTTGGAGGATGGGCACCGGGGAGCTGTTTTTT. Residues: CASSALWRMGTGELFF.